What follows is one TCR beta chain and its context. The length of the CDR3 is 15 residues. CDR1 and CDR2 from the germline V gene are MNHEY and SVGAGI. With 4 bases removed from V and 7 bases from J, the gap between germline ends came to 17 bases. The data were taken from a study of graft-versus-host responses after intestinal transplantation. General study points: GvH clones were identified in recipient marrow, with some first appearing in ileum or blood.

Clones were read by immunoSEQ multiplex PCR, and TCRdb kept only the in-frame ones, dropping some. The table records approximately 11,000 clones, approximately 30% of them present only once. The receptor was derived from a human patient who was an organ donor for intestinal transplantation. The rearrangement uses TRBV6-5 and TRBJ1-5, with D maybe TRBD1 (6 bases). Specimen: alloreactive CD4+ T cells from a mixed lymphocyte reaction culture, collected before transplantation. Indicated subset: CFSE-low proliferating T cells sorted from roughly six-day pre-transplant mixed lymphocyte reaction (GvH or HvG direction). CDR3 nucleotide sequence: TGTGCCAGCAGTTGGTCGACAGGCCGAGGGCAGCCCCAGCATTTT. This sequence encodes CASSWSTGRGQPQHF.